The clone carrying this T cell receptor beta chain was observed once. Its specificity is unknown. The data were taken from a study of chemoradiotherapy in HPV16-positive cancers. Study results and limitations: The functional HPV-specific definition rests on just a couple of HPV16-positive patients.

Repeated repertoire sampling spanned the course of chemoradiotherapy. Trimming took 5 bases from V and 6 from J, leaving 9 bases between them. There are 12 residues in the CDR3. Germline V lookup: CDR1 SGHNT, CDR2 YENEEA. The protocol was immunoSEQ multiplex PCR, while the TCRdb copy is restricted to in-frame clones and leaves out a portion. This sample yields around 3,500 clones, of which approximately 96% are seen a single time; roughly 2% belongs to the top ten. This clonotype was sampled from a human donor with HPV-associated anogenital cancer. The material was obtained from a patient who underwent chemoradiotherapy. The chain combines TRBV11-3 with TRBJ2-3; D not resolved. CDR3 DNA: TGTGCCAGCAGCCGCCGGGTGGATACGCAGTATTTT. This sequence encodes CASSRRVDTQYF.